The sample holds many counts of the clone carrying this T cell receptor beta chain. This record comes from a study of molecular identifiers for immune sequencing clone quantification. This CDR3 is 16 amino acids long. J gave up 4 bases and V 4 bases, and 10 bases lay outside the gene matches. Germline assignment: CDR1 SGHAT and CDR2 FQNNGV. TCRdb used MiXCR to reprocess the PCR reads, holding one entry per CDR3 protein. This table holds around 470,000 distinct CDR3 sequences, roughly 25% found once. The receptor was isolated from a human donor in good health. Some libraries in this study had Jurkat cell RNA spiked in. The source material was naive CD8+ T cells from blood, with Jurkat cell RNA spiked in. The sample's subset: FACS-sorted CD8+CD4-CCR7+CD45RA+ naive T cells. This rearrangement joins TRBV11-2 to TRBJ2-1; 7 positions agree with TRBD1. This CDR3 is CASSSVGQTLYNEQFF. CDR3 DNA: TGTGCCAGCAGCTCTGTGGGACAGACCCTATACAATGAGCAGTTCTTC.